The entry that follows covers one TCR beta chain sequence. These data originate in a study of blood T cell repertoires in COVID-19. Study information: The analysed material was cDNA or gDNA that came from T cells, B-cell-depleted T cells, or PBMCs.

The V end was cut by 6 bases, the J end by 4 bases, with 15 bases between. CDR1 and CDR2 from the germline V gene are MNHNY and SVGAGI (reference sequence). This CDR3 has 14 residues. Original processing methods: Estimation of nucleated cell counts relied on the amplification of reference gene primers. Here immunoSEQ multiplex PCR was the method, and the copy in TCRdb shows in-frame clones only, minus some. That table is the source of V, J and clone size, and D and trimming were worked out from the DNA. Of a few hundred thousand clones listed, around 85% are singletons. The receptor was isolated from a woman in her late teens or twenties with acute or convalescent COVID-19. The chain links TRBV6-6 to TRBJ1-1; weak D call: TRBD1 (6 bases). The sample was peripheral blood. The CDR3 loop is CASRAGGGGTEAFF. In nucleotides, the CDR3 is TGTGCCAGCAGAGCGGGGGGGGGCGGCACTGAAGCTTTCTTT.